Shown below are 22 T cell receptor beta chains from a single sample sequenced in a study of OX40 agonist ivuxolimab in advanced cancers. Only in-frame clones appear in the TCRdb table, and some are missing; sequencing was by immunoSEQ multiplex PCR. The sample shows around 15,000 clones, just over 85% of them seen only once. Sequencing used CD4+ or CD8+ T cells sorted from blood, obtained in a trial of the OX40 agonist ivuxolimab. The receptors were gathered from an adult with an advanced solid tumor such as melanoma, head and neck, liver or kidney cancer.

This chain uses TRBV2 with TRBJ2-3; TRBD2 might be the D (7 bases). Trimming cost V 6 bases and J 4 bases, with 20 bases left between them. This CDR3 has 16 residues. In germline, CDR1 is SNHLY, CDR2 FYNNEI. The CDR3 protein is CASSLEGGGPPDTQYF. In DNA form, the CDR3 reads TGTGCCAGCAGCCTCGAGGGGGGAGGGCCACCAGATACGCAGTATTTT.

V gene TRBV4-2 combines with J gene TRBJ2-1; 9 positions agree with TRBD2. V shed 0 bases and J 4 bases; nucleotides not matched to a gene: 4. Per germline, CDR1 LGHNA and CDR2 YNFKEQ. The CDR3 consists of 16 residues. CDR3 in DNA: TGTGCCAGCAGCCAAGATATTAGCGGGAGTTACAATGAGCAGTTCTTC. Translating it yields CASSQDISGSYNEQFF.

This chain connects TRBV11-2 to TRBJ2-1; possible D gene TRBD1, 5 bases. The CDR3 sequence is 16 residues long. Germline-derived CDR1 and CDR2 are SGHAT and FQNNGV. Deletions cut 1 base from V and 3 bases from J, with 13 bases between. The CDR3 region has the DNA TGTGCCAGCAGCTTAGGGGGCACGGGTTACTACAATGAGCAGTTCTTC. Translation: CASSLGGTGYYNEQFF.

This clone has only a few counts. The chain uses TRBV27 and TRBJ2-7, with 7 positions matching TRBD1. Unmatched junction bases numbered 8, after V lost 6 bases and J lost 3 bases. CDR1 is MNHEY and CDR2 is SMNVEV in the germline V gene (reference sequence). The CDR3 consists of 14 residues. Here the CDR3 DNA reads TGTGCCAGCAGGGGGACAGAGACCCACTACGAGCAGTACTTC. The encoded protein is CASRGTETHYEQYF.

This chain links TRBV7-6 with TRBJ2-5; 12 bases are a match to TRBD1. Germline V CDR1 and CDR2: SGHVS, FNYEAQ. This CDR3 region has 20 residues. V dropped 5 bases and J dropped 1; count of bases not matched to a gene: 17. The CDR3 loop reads CASSAAGGQGAFRAQETQYF. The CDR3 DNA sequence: TGTGCCAGCAGCGCAGCCGGGGGACAGGGGGCCTTTCGAGCCCAAGAGACCCAGTACTTC.

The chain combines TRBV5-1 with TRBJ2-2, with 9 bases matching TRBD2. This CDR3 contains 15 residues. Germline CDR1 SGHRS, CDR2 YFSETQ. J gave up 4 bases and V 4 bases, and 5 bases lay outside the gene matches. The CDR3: CASSQGLALTGELFF. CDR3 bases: TGCGCCAGCAGCCAGGGACTAGCTCTCACCGGGGAGCTGTTTTTT.

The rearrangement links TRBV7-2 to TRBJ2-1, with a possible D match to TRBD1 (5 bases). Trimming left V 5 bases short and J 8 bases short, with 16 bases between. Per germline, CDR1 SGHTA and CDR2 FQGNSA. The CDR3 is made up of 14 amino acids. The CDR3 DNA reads TGTGCCAGCAGCGACCATTTTGACAGCCATGAGCAGTTCTTC. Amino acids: CASSDHFDSHEQFF.

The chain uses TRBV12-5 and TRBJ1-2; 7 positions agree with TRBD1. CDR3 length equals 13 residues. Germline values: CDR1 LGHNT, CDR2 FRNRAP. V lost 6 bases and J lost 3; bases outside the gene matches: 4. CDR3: CASGSDRDYGYTF. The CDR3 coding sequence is TGTGCTAGTGGCTCCGACAGGGACTATGGCTACACCTTC.

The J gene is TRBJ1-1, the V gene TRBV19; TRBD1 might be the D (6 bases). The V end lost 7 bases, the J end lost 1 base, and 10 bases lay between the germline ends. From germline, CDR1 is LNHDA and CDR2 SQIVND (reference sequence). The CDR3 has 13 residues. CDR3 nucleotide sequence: TGTGCCAGTAAGCACAGGGCGAACACTGAAGCTTTCTTT. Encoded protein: CASKHRANTEAFF.

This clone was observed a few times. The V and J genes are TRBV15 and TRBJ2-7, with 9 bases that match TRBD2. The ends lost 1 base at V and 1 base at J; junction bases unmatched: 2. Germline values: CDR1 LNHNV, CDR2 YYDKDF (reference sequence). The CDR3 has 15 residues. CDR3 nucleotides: TGTGCCACCAGCAGAGGGCGGGGGGGTTCCTACGAGCAGTACTTC. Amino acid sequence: CATSRGRGGSYEQYF.

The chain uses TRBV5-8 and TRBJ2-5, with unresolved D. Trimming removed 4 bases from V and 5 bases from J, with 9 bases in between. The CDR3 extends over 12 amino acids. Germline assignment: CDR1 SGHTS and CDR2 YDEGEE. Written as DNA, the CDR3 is TGTGCCAGCAGCCCTCCCCGGGAGACCCAGTACTTC. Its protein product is CASSPPRETQYF.

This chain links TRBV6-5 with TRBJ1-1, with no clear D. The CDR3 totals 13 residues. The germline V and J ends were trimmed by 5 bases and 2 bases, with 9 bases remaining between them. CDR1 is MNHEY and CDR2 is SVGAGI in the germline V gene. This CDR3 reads CASSTTANTEAFF. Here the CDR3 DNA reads TGTGCCAGCAGTACAACAGCTAACACTGAAGCTTTCTTT.

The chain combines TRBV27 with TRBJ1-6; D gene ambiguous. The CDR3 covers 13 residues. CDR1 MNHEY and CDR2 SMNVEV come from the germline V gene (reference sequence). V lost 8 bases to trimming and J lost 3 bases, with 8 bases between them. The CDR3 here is CASRTLYNSPLHF. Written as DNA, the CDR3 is TGTGCCAGCCGGACCCTCTATAATTCACCCCTCCACTTT.

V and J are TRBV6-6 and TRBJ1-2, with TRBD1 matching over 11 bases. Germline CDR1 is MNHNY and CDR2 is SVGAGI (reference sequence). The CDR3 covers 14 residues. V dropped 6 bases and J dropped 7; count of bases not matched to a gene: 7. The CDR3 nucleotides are TGTGCCAGCAGGTCCGGGACAGGGGGTTTTGGCTACACCTTC. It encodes CASRSGTGGFGYTF.

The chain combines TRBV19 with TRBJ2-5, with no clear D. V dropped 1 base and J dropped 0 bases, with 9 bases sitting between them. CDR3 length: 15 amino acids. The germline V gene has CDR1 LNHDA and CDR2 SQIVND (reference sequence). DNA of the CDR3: TGTGCCAGTAGTATAGGGGCACAGCACCAAGAGACCCAGTACTTC. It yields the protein CASSIGAQHQETQYF.

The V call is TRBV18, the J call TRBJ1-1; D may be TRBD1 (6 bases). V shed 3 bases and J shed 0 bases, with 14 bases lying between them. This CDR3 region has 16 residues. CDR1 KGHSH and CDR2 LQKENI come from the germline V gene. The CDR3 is CASSPHPTGLNTEAFF. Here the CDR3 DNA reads TGTGCCAGCTCACCCCATCCGACAGGCCTGAACACTGAAGCTTTCTTT.

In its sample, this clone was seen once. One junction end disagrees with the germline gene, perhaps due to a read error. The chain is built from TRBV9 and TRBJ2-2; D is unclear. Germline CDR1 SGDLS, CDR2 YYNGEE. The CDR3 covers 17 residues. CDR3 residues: CASSVAGSHLNTGELFF. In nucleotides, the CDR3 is TGTGCCAGCAGTGTAGCCGGCTCTCACCTGAACACCGGGGAGCTGTTTTTT. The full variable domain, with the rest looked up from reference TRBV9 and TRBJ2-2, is DSGVTQTPKHLITATGQRVTLRCSPRSGDLSVYWYQQSLDQGLQFLIQYYNGEERAKGNILERFSAQQFPDLHSELNLSSLELGDSALYFCASSVAGSHLNTGELFFGEGSRLTVL.

Written as DNA, the CDR3 is TGTGCCAGCAGCTTGGATGCGGGCACAGATACGCAGTATTTT. It is translated as CASSLDAGTDTQYF. The V gene is TRBV5-4, the J gene TRBJ2-3; no reliable D call. The CDR3 is 14 residues long. Germline loops: CDR1 SGHNT, CDR2 YYREEE (reference sequence). Trimming pared 0 bases from V and 1 base from J, leaving 6 bases between.

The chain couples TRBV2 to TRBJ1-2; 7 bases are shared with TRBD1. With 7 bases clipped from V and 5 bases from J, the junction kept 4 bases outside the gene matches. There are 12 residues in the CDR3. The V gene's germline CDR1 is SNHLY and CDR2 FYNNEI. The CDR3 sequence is CASTGQAYGYTF. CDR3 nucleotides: TGTGCCAGCACCGGACAGGCTTATGGCTACACCTTC.

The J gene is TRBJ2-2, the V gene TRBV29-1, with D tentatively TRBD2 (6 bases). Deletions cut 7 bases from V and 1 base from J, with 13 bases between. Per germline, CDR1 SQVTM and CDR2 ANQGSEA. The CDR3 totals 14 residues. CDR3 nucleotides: TGCAGCGCCCTGGGACTCTTGAACACCGGGGAGCTGTTTTTT. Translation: CSALGLLNTGELFF.

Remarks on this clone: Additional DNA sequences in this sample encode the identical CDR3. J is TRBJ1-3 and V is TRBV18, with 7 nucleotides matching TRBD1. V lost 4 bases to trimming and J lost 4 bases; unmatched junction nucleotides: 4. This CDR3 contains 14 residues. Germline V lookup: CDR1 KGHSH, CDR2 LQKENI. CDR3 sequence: CASSRQGSGNTIYF. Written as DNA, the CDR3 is TGTGCCAGCTCACGACAGGGTTCAGGAAACACCATATATTTT.

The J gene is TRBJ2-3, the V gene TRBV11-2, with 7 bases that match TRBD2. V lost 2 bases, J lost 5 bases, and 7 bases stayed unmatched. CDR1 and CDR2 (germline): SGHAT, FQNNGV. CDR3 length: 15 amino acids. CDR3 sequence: CASSLNPGEGDTQYF. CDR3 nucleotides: TGTGCCAGCAGCTTAAATCCGGGGGAGGGAGATACGCAGTATTTT.